Below, 28 T cell receptor beta chains from the same sample are listed, as sequenced in a study of radiotherapy plus CTLA-4 blockade in lung cancer (dated by TCRdb to about 2018). Receptor libraries were prepared by the immunoSEQ multiplex PCR assay. TCRdb's version of the immuneACCESS table is confined to in-frame rearrangements and falls short of the full clone set. An unresolved V gene accounts for under half of the shortfall where checked; the remainder is of unknown origin. The sample table shows under 55,000 clones, and 65% to 80% are seen once. The biggest ten clones account for 2.5% to 4% of the sample. The input for sequencing was peripheral blood, taken from a patient treated with radiotherapy plus ipilimumab. These receptors were taken from a human donor with non-small cell lung cancer who had a partial response to radiotherapy plus ipilimumab.

The V gene is TRBV6-1, the J gene TRBJ2-3; D not certain. The CDR3 runs to 15 residues. Germline V gene sequence: CDR1 MNHNS, CDR2 SASEGT. The V and J ends lost 5 bases and 6 bases respectively, with 18 bases between them. CDR3 coding DNA: TGTGCCAGCAGTCCCCGTATAGCAGCCGCGGATACGCAGTATTTT. Protein product: CASSPRIAAADTQYF.

This sequence joins TRBV7-6 and TRBJ2-7; TRBD1 is a possible D gene (6 bases). Trimming shortened V by 5 bases and J by 4 bases, and 9 bases separated the two germline ends. Germline values: CDR1 SGHVS, CDR2 FNYEAQ. This CDR3 is built from 12 residues. The chain's CDR3 is CASSRTDYEQYF. In nucleotides, the CDR3 is TGTGCCAGCAGCCGGACAGATTACGAGCAGTACTTC.

This chain links TRBV21-1 with TRBJ1-2; the table's D call, TRBD1, was not checked against the DNA. TRBV21-1 is reported as a pseudogene. The CDR3 loop spans 16 amino acids. The CDR3 region is CASIPEVRGAPYGYTF. Written as DNA, the CDR3 is TGTGCCAGCATCCCCGAAGTAAGGGGCGCACCCTATGGCTACACCTTC.

The rearrangement links TRBV10-1 to TRBJ2-1, with 10 bases aligning to TRBD2. The CDR3 sequence is 17 residues long. Germline V gives CDR1 WNHNN, CDR2 SYGVQD (reference sequence). J was trimmed by 2 bases and V by 5 bases; bases with no gene match: 9. The DNA of the CDR3 is TGCGCCAGCAGTCCCTCCCTAGCGGGGGCCGCCTACAATGAGCAGTTCTTC. It yields the protein CASSPSLAGAAYNEQFF.

V is TRBV5-4 and J is TRBJ2-2; TRBD2 agrees at 10 bases. The V segment lost 4 bases and the J segment 2 bases; nucleotides outside the gene matches: 5. The CDR3 has 16 residues. Germline assignment: CDR1 SGHNT and CDR2 YYREEE (reference sequence). CDR3 bases: TGTGCCAGCAGCAGGACTAGCGGATTCAACACCGGGGAGCTGTTTTTT. This encodes CASSRTSGFNTGELFF.

The chain couples TRBV11-1 to TRBJ2-1; D gene uncertain. The CDR3 has 12 amino acids. V lost 5 bases and J lost 6, with 8 bases in between. The germline CDR1 and CDR2 sequences are SGHAT and FQDESV (reference sequence). DNA for the CDR3: TGTGCCAGCAGCGCAAGTAGCAATGAGCAGTTCTTC. This sequence encodes CASSASSNEQFF.

The chain links TRBV7-8 to TRBJ1-2; weak D call: TRBD1 (6 bases). CDR1 is SGHVS and CDR2 is FQNEAQ in the germline V gene. V was pared by 1 base and J by 2 bases, with 17 bases between. The CDR3 totals 17 residues. In nucleotides, the CDR3 is TGTGCCAGCAGCTTAGACCTCAAACAGGGTTTCAACTATGGCTACACCTTC. Translating it yields CASSLDLKQGFNYGYTF.

The chain recombines TRBV5-6 with TRBJ1-2; maybe TRBD1 (6 bases). The CDR3 is made up of 15 amino acids. Germline values: CDR1 SGHDT, CDR2 YYEEEE. V was clipped by 3 bases and J by 4 bases, with 16 bases between them. In DNA form, the CDR3 reads TGTGCCAGCAGCTCGGGACATAATGCTCCCTATGGCTACACCTTC. It translates to CASSSGHNAPYGYTF.

This clone was counted only a few times. The chain joins TRBV5-1 to TRBJ2-1, with no clear D. V was shortened by 5 bases and J by 4 bases, with 13 bases between the two germline ends. This CDR3 spans 14 amino acids. CDR1 is SGHRS and CDR2 is YFSETQ in the germline V gene. The CDR3 loop reads CASSTPPRYNEQFF. The CDR3 DNA is TGCGCCAGCAGTACCCCCCCCAGGTACAATGAGCAGTTCTTC.

The genes are TRBV29-1 and TRBJ2-1; 12 bases fit TRBD2. The CDR3 spans 13 residues. The V gene's germline CDR1 is SQVTM and CDR2 ANQGSEA. Germline trimming cut 4 bases from V and 8 bases from J; bases unmatched to any gene: 3. CDR3 coding DNA: TGCAGCGTTGGACTAGCGGGGGCCCATGAGCAGTTCTTC. Residues: CSVGLAGAHEQFF.

Turning to this clone: The junction differs from germline at one of its ends, possibly a read error. The chain uses TRBV5-5 and TRBJ1-2; 8 bases map to TRBD1. Germline V lookup: CDR1 SGHKS, CDR2 YYEKEE (reference sequence). The CDR3 extends over 15 amino acids. The CDR3 is CVSLLPGGTNYGYTF. In nucleotides, the CDR3 is TGTGTCAGCCTATTACCAGGGGGCACTAACTATGGCTACACCTTC.

The rearrangement uses TRBV2 and TRBJ2-2; D may be TRBD2 (7 bases). V shed 4 bases and J shed 3 bases, with 15 bases lying between them. Germline V lookup: CDR1 SNHLY, CDR2 FYNNEI. The CDR3 is 16 residues long. CDR3 bases: TGTGCCAGCAGTGGGATAGGGGGGAGGGACACCGGGGAGCTGTTTTTT. Translated: CASSGIGGRDTGELFF.

The V and J genes are TRBV19 and TRBJ1-5; 8 nucleotides agree with TRBD1. CDR1 is LNHDA, CDR2 SQIVND, per germline (reference sequence). J gave up 7 bases and V 2 bases, and 10 bases lay outside the gene matches. The CDR3 spans 16 residues. DNA for the CDR3: TGTGCCAGTAGTATAAGGTCAGGGGGCGCAGGACAGCCCCAGCATTTT. It is translated as CASSIRSGGAGQPQHF. Together with reference TRBV19 and TRBJ1-5, the CDR3 gives the full variable domain: DGGITQSPKYLFRKEGQNVTLSCEQNLNHDAMYWYRQDPGQGLRLIYYSQIVNDFQKGDIAEGYSVSREKKESFPLTVTSAQKNPTAFYLCASSIRSGGAGQPQHFGDGTRLSIL.

In this sample, this clone turned up a few times. V is TRBV19 and J is TRBJ2-2, with a weak D call TRBD2 (7 bases). Looked up from germline, CDR1 is LNHDA and CDR2 is SQIVND (reference sequence). V lost 9 bases, J lost 8 bases, and 19 bases lay in between. The CDR3 length is 14 residues. The CDR3 DNA reads TGTGCCAGCAGCTCGGTCGGGGGGCTAGGGGAGCTGTTTTTT. As protein: CASSSVGGLGELFF. The full variable domain, in which reference TRBV19 and TRBJ2-2 provide the parts outside the CDR3, is DGGITQSPKYLFRKEGQNVTLSCEQNLNHDAMYWYRQDPGQGLRLIYYSQIVNDFQKGDIAEGYSVSREKKESFPLTVTSAQKNPTAFYLCASSSVGGLGELFFGEGSRLTVL.

The chain employs TRBV5-1 and TRBJ2-3; the D is unclear. The CDR3 consists of 12 residues. Trimming removed 0 bases at V and 8 bases at J, with 7 bases between. Germline V gene data show CDR1 as SGHRS and CDR2 as YFSETQ. CDR3 nucleotide sequence: TGCGCCAGCAGCTTGGCCCCGTCTACGCAGTATTTT. Its protein is CASSLAPSTQYF. Filled out from reference TRBV5-1 and TRBJ2-3, the complete variable domain reads KAGVTQTPRYLIKTRGQQVTLSCSPISGHRSVSWYQQTPGQGLQFLFEYFSETQRNKGNFPGRFSGRQFSNSRSEMNVSTLELGDSALYLCASSLAPSTQYFGPGTRLTVL.

This chain uses TRBV7-2 with TRBJ1-4; 8 bases line up with TRBD1. Germline-derived CDR1 and CDR2 are SGHTA and FQGNSA. This CDR3 contains 16 residues. J was trimmed by 5 bases and V by 5 bases; bases with no gene match: 10. CDR3 nucleotide sequence: TGTGCCAGCAGCCAACAGACAGGGGCGTCGAATGAAAAACTGTTTTTT. Residues: CASSQQTGASNEKLFF. Full variable domain (rest looked up from reference TRBV7-2 and TRBJ1-4): GAGVSQSPSNKVTEKGKDVELRCDPISGHTALYWYRQSLGQGLEFLIYFQGNSAPDKSGLPSDRFSAERTGGSVSTLTIQRTQQEDSAVYLCASSQQTGASNEKLFFGSGTQLSVL.

V gene TRBV10-3 combines with J gene TRBJ1-2, with 7 positions matching TRBD1. CDR1 is ENHRY and CDR2 is SYGVKD in the germline V gene. The trim removed 11 bases at V and 8 bases at J, leaving 14 bases unmatched. This CDR3 is built from 13 residues. The CDR3 protein is CALRDSFEGGYTF. CDR3 DNA sequence: TGTGCCCTCCGGGACAGCTTTGAGGGGGGCTACACCTTC.

V is TRBV6-5 and J is TRBJ1-4; D remains unclear. V was clipped by 0 bases and J by 8 bases, with 13 bases between them. Germline-derived CDR1 and CDR2 are MNHEY and SVGAGI. There are 15 residues in the CDR3. CDR3 sequence (DNA): TGTGCCAGCAGTTACTCCCTGGCCGCGGGCGAAAAACTGTTTTTT. This gives the protein CASSYSLAAGEKLFF.

This clone was seen only a few times. The CDR3 reads CAISSTGGRETQYF. The CDR3 DNA follows: TGTGCCATCAGTAGTACAGGGGGCCGAGAGACCCAGTACTTC. The gene calls are TRBV10-3 and TRBJ2-5; TRBD1 matches 9 bases. Germline V lookup: CDR1 ENHRY, CDR2 SYGVKD. The ends lost 5 bases at V and 4 bases at J; junction bases unmatched: 5. The CDR3 totals 14 residues.

This clone was seen just once. The chain joins TRBV19 to TRBJ2-2, with 9 bases matching TRBD2. Germline loops: CDR1 LNHDA, CDR2 SQIVND (reference sequence). The V segment lost 8 bases and the J segment 7 bases; nucleotides outside the gene matches: 8. This CDR3 comprises 14 residues. DNA for the CDR3: TGTGCCAGTTCAGCGGGGGGCCCAGGCGGGGAGCTGTTTTTT. Its translation: CASSAGGPGGELFF.

The chain has TRBV28 and TRBJ1-1, with TRBD1 matching over 11 bases. CDR1 is MDHEN and CDR2 is SYDVKM in the germline V gene. CDR3 length: 14 residues. V lost 5 bases, J lost 10 bases, and 9 bases stayed unmatched. DNA for the CDR3: TGTGCCAGCAGTGAACAGGGACAGGGGGTTCGAGCTTTCTTT. Its protein product is CASSEQGQGVRAFF.

This clone was observed once. V and J are TRBV5-3 and TRBJ2-1; 7 nucleotides align to TRBD2. TRBV5-3 falls under the ORF class, with uncertain function. This CDR3 has 14 amino acids. J gave up 8 bases and V 0 bases, and 5 bases lay outside the gene matches. The CDR3 region is CARSLGEGTDEQFF. CDR3 coding DNA: TGTGCCAGAAGCTTGGGGGAGGGTACCGATGAGCAGTTCTTC.

This clone was seen a few times. J is TRBJ1-1 and V is TRBV27; weak D call: TRBD1 (5 bases). Trimming took 1 base from V and 1 from J, leaving 7 bases between them. Germline CDR1 and CDR2: MNHEY and SMNVEV (reference sequence). The CDR3 runs 14 residues. The CDR3 DNA reads TGTGCCAGCAGTTTATTGGGGGGGAACACTGAAGCTTTCTTT. This encodes CASSLLGGNTEAFF.

V is TRBV20-1 and J is TRBJ2-1; D unclear. The V end was cut by 5 bases, the J end by 9 bases, with 11 bases between. This CDR3 has 11 amino acids. Per germline, CDR1 DFQATT and CDR2 SNEGSKA (reference sequence). The CDR3 loop is CSALVGFEQFF. CDR3 coding DNA: TGCAGTGCTTTGGTCGGGTTTGAGCAGTTCTTC.

The genes are TRBV5-5 and TRBJ2-3; possibly TRBD2 for D (5 bases). This CDR3 is built from 14 residues. From germline, CDR1 is SGHKS and CDR2 YYEKEE (reference sequence). Trimming took 0 bases from V and 3 from J, leaving 8 bases between them. The CDR3 nucleotides read TGTGCCAGCAGCTTGGAAGTAGCGACAGATACGCAGTATTTT. Its protein is CASSLEVATDTQYF.

The V and J genes are TRBV4-3 and TRBJ1-2, with TRBD1 identical over 8 bases. CDR3 size: 16 residues. Germline lookup yields CDR1 LGHNA and CDR2 YSLEER. After removal of 0 bases from V and 6 bases from J, the junction contained 9 bases not matched to a gene. The DNA for the CDR3 is TGCGCCAGCAGCCAAGATGGGACAGGTTCGGGTGATGGCTACACCTTC. Translating it yields CASSQDGTGSGDGYTF.

By frequency in the sample, this clone is medium-sized. This chain joins TRBV4-1 and TRBJ1-1; 7 bases line up with TRBD1. The CDR3 extends over 15 amino acids. Germline assignment: CDR1 MGHRA and CDR2 YSYEKL. V shed 0 bases, J shed 10 bases, and the junction held 11 bases outside the gene matches. The CDR3 region has the DNA TGCGCCAGCAGCCAAGATCCCCTTCCGCGGGACAGAGCTTTCTTT. As protein: CASSQDPLPRDRAFF.

The chain joins TRBV4-1 to TRBJ2-4; 7 bases map to TRBD1. Germline V lookup: CDR1 MGHRA, CDR2 YSYEKL. V lost 4 bases, J lost 8 bases, and 11 bases stayed unmatched. The CDR3 has 15 amino acids. The CDR3 protein is CASSLPLGQGDIQYF. CDR3 bases: TGCGCCAGCAGCCTTCCTCTGGGCCAGGGGGACATTCAGTACTTC.